This record covers a single TCR beta chain. One end of the junction varies from germline; a read error may be responsible. Specified time point: patch test 2, 6 weeks after DPC sensitization. Documented treatment: therapeutic diphenylcyclopropenone sensitization with weekly scalp DPC. TCRdb reanalysed the RACE reads using MiXCR and keeps one entry per CDR3 protein. This table has approximately 96,000 distinct CDR3 sequences, about a tenth appearing once. This sample is drawn from a study of human T cells and chemical hapten exposure. This clonotype was obtained from a woman between 35 and 50 years old with alopecia areata. Some clones in this sample may be carry-over from other donors' samples. The sequences come from whole blood, collected in connection with sensitization to the hapten diphenylcyclopropenone (DPC).

The CDR3 protein is CASSSTPPQDF. In DNA, the CDR3 is TGTGCCAGCAGTTCCACACCTCCCCAGGACTTC. The chain recombines TRBV28 with TRBJ2-7; the D is unclear. The CDR3 length is 11 residues. CDR1 is MDHEN and CDR2 is SYDVKM in the germline V gene.